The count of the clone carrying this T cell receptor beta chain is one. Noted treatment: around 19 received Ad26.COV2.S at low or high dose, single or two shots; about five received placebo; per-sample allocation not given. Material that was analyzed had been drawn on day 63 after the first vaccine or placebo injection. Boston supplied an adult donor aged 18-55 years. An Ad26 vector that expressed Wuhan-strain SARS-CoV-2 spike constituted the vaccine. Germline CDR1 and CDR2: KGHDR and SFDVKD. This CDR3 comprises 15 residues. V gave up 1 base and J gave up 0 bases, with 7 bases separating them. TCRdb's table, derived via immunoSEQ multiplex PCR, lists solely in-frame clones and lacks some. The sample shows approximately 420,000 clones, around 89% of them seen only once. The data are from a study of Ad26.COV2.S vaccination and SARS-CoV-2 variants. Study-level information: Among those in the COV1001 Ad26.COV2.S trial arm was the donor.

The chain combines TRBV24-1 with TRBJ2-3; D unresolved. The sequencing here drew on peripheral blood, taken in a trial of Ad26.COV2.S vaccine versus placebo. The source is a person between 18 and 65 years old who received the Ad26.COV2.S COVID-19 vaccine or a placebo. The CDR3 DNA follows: TGTGCCACCAGTGATTTCCTGACTAGCACAGATACGCAGTATTTT. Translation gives CATSDFLTSTDTQYF.